This T cell receptor beta chain was sequenced in a study of shared clonotypes between healthy human individuals. The input for sorted-subset replicate PCRs was approximately 200 ng DNA, tens of thousands of T cell genomes. TCRdb's copy holds only in-frame clones and misses some; the assay was immunoSEQ multiplex PCR. The repertoire holds 2 million to 2.5 million clones, with approximately 94% as singletons. Among the donors, all were Caucasian adults who lived in Nashville, Tennessee. CD4+ cells were split into CD45RA+ naive and CD45RA-negative memory subsets. The study's findings and limits: The authors expected sequencing depth to affect clonotype sharing among donors.

Turning to this clone: Its target is not known. The sample holds other DNA sequences that translate to the same CDR3.

The receptor was isolated from a man aged 18-30 years in good health. The sample taken for sequencing was naive CD4+ T cells sorted from blood. Subset given: CD45RA+ positively selected.

The CDR3: CASSSQGNTEAFF. DNA of the CDR3: TGTGCCAGCAGTTCACAGGGAAACACTGAAGCTTTCTTT. The V gene is TRBV11-2, the J gene TRBJ1-1; the D gene is possibly TRBD1 (6 bases). The CDR3 has 13 residues. V lost 6 bases and J lost 2, with 10 bases in between. The V gene's germline CDR1 is SGHAT and CDR2 FQNNGV.